The clone carrying this T cell receptor beta chain was seen only a few times. Its antigen is still unknown. This sample was included in a study of T-cell memory formation after mild COVID-19. This CDR3 comprises 14 residues. The germline V gene encodes CDR1 DFQATT and CDR2 SNEGSKA (reference sequence). Trimming pared 3 bases from V and 8 bases from J, leaving 19 bases between. Constant-segment primers were used for 5'RACE, and the resulting TCR alpha and TCR beta cDNA libraries carried sample barcodes and UMIs. A single record per CDR3 protein comes from TCRdb applying MiXCR to the 5' RACE reads. The table shows roughly 580,000 distinct CDR3 sequences, with 15% to 20% occurring only once. Notes on the study in general: Clones contracting across day 15 to 85 had a balanced CD4/CD8 profile; later expanding clones leaned CD4+. What remained unconfirmed was the SARS-CoV-2 specificity of second-wave clones peaking on day 37.

The chain joins TRBV20-1 to TRBJ1-1; tentatively, D is TRBD1 (6 bases). The receptor was derived from an adult woman who had mild COVID-19 (a few samples of this study predate the infection). Cell type and time point are not known. The sample taken for sequencing was PBMCs or a T cell subset sorted from them (not recorded which). CDR3 DNA: TGCAGTGCTAGTCGGACAGTCCCCCTGACGGAAGCTTTCTTT. Translating it yields CSASRTVPLTEAFF.